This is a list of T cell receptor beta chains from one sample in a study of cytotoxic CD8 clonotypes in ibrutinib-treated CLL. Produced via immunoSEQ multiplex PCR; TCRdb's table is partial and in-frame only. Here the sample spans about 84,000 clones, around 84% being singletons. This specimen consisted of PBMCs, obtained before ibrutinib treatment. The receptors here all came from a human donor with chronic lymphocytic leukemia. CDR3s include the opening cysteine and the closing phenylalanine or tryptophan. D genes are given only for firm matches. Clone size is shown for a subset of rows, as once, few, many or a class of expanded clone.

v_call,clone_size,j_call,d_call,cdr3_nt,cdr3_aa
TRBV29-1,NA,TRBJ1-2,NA,NA,CSVEDPIVGQGSTF
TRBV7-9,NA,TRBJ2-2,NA,TGTGCCAGCAGCTTAGTGTCGGGGAACACCGGGGAGCTGTTTTTT,CASSLVSGNTGELFF
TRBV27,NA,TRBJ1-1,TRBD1,TGTGCCAGCCTTGGACAGGGGGCATGGACTGAAGCTTTCTTT,CASLGQGAWTEAFF
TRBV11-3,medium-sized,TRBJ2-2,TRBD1,TGTGCCAGCAGCCACAGGGGAAACACCGGGGAGCTGTTTTTT,CASSHRGNTGELFF
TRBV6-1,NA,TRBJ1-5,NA,TGTGCCAGCATCGCGGGGGTGTTTGATCAGCCCCAGCATTTT,CASIAGVFDQPQHF
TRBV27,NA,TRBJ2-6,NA,TGTGCCAGCAGTTTAGGGCACGGGAGCTCTGGGGCCAACGTCCTGACTTTC,CASSLGHGSSGANVLTF
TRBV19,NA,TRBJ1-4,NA,TGTGCCAGTAGTCCCAGGGTCTCGAATGAAAAACTGTTTTTT,CASSPRVSNEKLFF
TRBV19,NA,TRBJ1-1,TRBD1,TGTGCCAGTACCCCACAGGGGGGCACTGAAGCTTTCTTT,CASTPQGGTEAFF
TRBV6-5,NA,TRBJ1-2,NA,TGTGCCAGCAGTCCCAACGTGGGAAATGGCTACACCTTC,CASSPNVGNGYTF
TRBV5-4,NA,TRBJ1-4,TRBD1,TGTGCCAGCGGGTCAACCGGGACAGGGGGCCCCCCGCTTTTT,CASGSTGTGGPPLF
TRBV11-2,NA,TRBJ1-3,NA,TGTGCCAGCAGCTTAGCCTTCTCAGTGTCGCGGGCGGGAAACACCATATATTTT,CASSLAFSVSRAGNTIYF
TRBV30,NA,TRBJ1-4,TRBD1,TGTGCCTGGAGTGTGCTGGGACAGGGGGATGAAAAACTGTTTTTT,CAWSVLGQGDEKLFF
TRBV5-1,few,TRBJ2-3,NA,TGCGCCAGCAGAGTGGACGACGTTGTGGATACGCAGTATTTT,CASRVDDVVDTQYF
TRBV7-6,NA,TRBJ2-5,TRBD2,TGTGCCAGCAGCCCCCACCCTGGTGGCGGGAGGCTAGAGACCCAGTACTTC,CASSPHPGGGRLETQYF
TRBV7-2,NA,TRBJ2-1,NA,TGTGCCAGCAGCCACACCGGGACTGGACGCTACAATGAGCAGTTCTTC,CASSHTGTGRYNEQFF
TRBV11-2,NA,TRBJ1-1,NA,TGTGCCAGCAGCTTCAACGACAGACAGAACACTGAAGCTTTCTTT,CASSFNDRQNTEAFF
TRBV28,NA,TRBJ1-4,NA,TGTGCCAGCAGTCCCCCGCTCGCCGGGGGCGTTGAAAAACTGTTTTTT,CASSPPLAGGVEKLFF
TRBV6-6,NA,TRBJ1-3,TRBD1,TGTGCCAGCAGTTACAGGGACAGGAGGGGAAACACCATATATTTT,CASSYRDRRGNTIYF
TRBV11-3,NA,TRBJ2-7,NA,TGTGCCAGCAGCTCCCTCTCCGGGACGTACTACGAGCAGTACTTC,CASSSLSGTYYEQYF
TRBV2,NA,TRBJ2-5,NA,TGTGCCAGTTCGAGTGCGGGGACCCGGGAGACCCAGTACTTC,CASSSAGTRETQYF
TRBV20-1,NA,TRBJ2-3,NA,TGCAGTGCTAACGGGGGAGATACGCAGTATTTT,CSANGGDTQYF
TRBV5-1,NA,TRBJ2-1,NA,TGCGCCAGCAGCTTGGATCCTACCAGCTCCTACAATGAGCAGTTCTTC,CASSLDPTSSYNEQFF
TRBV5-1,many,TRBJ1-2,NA,TGCGCCAGCAGCTGGCGGGCAGGGTCTTATGGCTACACCTTC,CASSWRAGSYGYTF
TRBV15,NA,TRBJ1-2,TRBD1,TGTGCCACCAGCAGAGACGCAGGGGGCGGGGGCTACACCTTC,CATSRDAGGGGYTF
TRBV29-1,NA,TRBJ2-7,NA,TGCAGCGCTAACGAGGGGCCGTCCTACGAGCAGTACTTC,CSANEGPSYEQYF
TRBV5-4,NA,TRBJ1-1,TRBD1,TGTGCCAGCAGCGGGGGGACAGGACTCATGAACACTGAAGCTTTCTTT,CASSGGTGLMNTEAFF
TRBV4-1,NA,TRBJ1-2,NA,TGCGCCAGCAGCCCACACCCCACGGGGCGCGGGGGCTACACCTTC,CASSPHPTGRGGYTF
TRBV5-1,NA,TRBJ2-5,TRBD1,TGCGCCAGCAGCTTAGCCAGGGGGAACCAAGAGACCCAGTACTTC,CASSLARGNQETQYF
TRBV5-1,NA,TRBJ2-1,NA,TGCGCCAGCAGCTTGGAATTACAGGGCCACAATGAGCAGTTCTTC,CASSLELQGHNEQFF
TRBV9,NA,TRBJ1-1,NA,TGTGCCAGCAGCGTAGACCGTGCGTACACTGAAGCTTTCTTT,CASSVDRAYTEAFF
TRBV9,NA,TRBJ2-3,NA,TGTGCCAGCAGCGTAGGCCCCGGACTCAGAACAGATACGCAGTATTTT,CASSVGPGLRTDTQYF
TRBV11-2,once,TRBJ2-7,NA,TGTGCCAGCAGCCTTCCACAGCTCAACGAGCAGTACTTC,CASSLPQLNEQYF
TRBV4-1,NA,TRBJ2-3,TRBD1,TGCGCCAGCAGCCAAGTACTTGGACAGGGGCTCGTAGCTACGCAGTATTTT,CASSQVLGQGLVATQYF
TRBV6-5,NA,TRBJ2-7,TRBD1,TGTGCCAGCAGTTACTCGGGACAGACGATCTACGAGCAGTACTTC,CASSYSGQTIYEQYF
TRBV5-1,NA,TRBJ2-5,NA,TGCGCCAGCATTGAGGGGTCCTCCCTTATGAAAGAGACCCAGTACTTC,CASIEGSSLMKETQYF
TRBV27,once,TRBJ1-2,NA,TGTGCCAGCGGGGTGGGCTATGGCTACACCTTC,CASGVGYGYTF
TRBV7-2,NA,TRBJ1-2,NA,TGTGCCAGCAGCCCCCGGACGGCCTATGGCTACACCTTC,CASSPRTAYGYTF
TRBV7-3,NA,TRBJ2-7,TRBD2,TGTGCCAGCAGCACCGGGACTAGCGGGAGGACAGTCTCCTACGAGCAGTACTTC,CASSTGTSGRTVSYEQYF
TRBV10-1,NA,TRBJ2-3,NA,TGCGCCAGCTCCCCCGAAGTTGGCACAGATACGCAGTATTTT,CASSPEVGTDTQYF
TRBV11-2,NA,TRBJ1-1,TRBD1,TGTGCCAGCAGCACCCGGACAGGGGTTGATCCTGAAGCTTTCTTT,CASSTRTGVDPEAFF
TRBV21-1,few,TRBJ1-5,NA,TGTGCCAGCAGCCGTCGGGTACAGGGAGGCCGGCCCCAGCATTTT,CASSRRVQGGRPQHF
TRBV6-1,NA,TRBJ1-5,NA,TGTGCCAGCAGGATAGGGGGAGGTCAGCCCCAGCATTTT,CASRIGGGQPQHF
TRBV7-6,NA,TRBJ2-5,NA,TGTGCCAGCAGCTTAGCTTCCAGTCCCGTAGAGACCCAGTACTTC,CASSLASSPVETQYF